This T cell receptor (beta chain) is drawn from a study of monozygotic twins with inflammatory bowel disease. CDR1 and CDR2 from the germline V gene are SGHRS and YFSETQ. The length of the CDR3 is 15 residues. TCRdb reanalyzed the 5' RACE reads, giving one entry per CDR3 protein sequence and no DNA. This sample's table reports hundreds of thousands of distinct CDR3 sequences. Material: blood. This clonotype was obtained from a human donor with ulcerative colitis or Crohn's disease, or a healthy co-twin of an affected twin (not recorded which). The chain combines TRBV5-1 with TRBJ1-1. The CDR3: CASSLSVLGNTEAFF.